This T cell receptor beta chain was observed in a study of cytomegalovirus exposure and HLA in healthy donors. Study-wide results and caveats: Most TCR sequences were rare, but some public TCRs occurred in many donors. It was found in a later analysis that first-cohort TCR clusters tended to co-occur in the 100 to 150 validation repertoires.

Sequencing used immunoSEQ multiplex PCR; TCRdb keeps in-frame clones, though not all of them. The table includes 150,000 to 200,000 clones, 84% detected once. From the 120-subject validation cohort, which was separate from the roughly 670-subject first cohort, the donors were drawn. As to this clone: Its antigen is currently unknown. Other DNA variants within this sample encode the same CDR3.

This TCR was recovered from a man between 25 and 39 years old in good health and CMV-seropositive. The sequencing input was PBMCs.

The CDR3 sequence: CASSSTGNYGYTF. In nucleotides, the CDR3 is TGTGCCAGCAGCTCCACAGGGAACTATGGCTACACCTTC. The chain combines TRBV5-6 with TRBJ1-2, with a weak D call TRBD1 (6 bases). The CDR3 runs 13 residues. The germline gives CDR1 SGHDT, CDR2 YYEEEE. V lost 3 bases and J lost 2, with 8 bases in between.